Listed below are T cell receptor beta chains from one sample, sequenced in a study of cytomegalovirus exposure and HLA in healthy donors. This table comes from immunoSEQ multiplex PCR, and its TCRdb copy is limited to in-frame clones, with some not included. Of 30,000 to 40,000 clones listed, more than 65% are singletons. Sequences were obtained from PBMCs. Receptors were obtained from a woman aged 18-29 years in good health and CMV-seronegative. CDR3s include the opening cysteine and the closing phenylalanine or tryptophan. A D gene is named only where the DNA matches it firmly. The size field is filled for only some rows; it gives once, few, many or a size class.

TRBV4-2	TRBJ1-5	-	TRBD1	17	TGTGCCAGCAGCCAGCCCAAATGGGACAGGACGTATCAGCCCCAGCATTTT	CASSQPKWDRTYQPQHF
TRBV27	TRBJ2-7	-	-	13	TGTGCCAGCAGTTTACAGGCGCCCTACGAGCAGTACTTC	CASSLQAPYEQYF
TRBV5-6	TRBJ2-3	-	TRBD2	19	TGTGCCAGCAGCGCTCCCGGGACTAGCGGACTTGCAGGCACAGATACGCAGTATTTT	CASSAPGTSGLAGTDTQYF
TRBV7-2	TRBJ2-3	-	TRBD2	16	TGTGCCAGCAGCCCCCTACTAGCGGGAGAAACAGATACGCAGTATTTT	CASSPLLAGETDTQYF
TRBV7-9	TRBJ1-1	-	TRBD1	13	TGTGCCAGCAGCATTGACAGGGCCACTGAAGCTTTCTTT	CASSIDRATEAFF
TRBV18	TRBJ2-7	-	-	14	TGTGCCAGCTCACTTACGGCGAGGACCTACGAGCAGTACTTC	CASSLTARTYEQYF
TRBV4-1	TRBJ2-7	few	TRBD2	16	TGCGCCAGCAGCCAAGAGCCGGGACTAGTCTCCGACGAGCAGTACTTC	CASSQEPGLVSDEQYF
TRBV5-1	TRBJ2-3	-	-	16	TGCGCCAGCAGACACGACAGGACGACTAGCACAGATACGCAGTATTTT	CASRHDRTTSTDTQYF
TRBV10-3	TRBJ1-5	-	-	13	TGTGCCATCAGCAGACAATCGGATCAGCCCCAGCATTTT	CAISRQSDQPQHF
TRBV7-7	TRBJ2-2	-	TRBD2	16	TGTGCCAGCAGCTTAATTAGCGGGGGGGGCTCCGGGGAGCTGTTTTTT	CASSLISGGGSGELFF
TRBV18	TRBJ2-7	-	TRBD1	16	TGTGCCAGCTCACAAGACACGGGACAGGGAGCCTACGAGCAGTACTTC	CASSQDTGQGAYEQYF
TRBV5-6	TRBJ2-7	-	-	14	TGTGCCAGCAGATCGCGGGACAGCGGCCACGAGCAGTACTTC	CASRSRDSGHEQYF
TRBV4-3	TRBJ2-2	-	-	13	TGCGCCAGCAGCTTGAGCGGTGCCGGGGAGCTGTTTTTT	CASSLSGAGELFF
TRBV4-3	TRBJ2-1	-	TRBD1	17	TGCGCCAGCAGCCAAGATCCCAGACAGGGGATATACAATGAGCAGTTCTTC	CASSQDPRQGIYNEQFF
TRBV29-1	TRBJ1-1	-	-	12	TGCAGCGTTGAAGTGTCAGGCTCTGAAGCTTTCTTT	CSVEVSGSEAFF
TRBV2	TRBJ1-1	-	-	12	TGTGCCAGCAGTGTAATGAACACTGAAGCTTTCTTT	CASSVMNTEAFF
TRBV4-3	TRBJ1-5	-	-	13	TGCGCCAGCAGCCAAGACAGGGATTGGCCCCAGAATTTT	CASSQDRDWPQNF
TRBV14	TRBJ2-1	-	TRBD1	16	TGTGCCAGCAGCAACTCCGCCGGGACAGGGGACAATGAGCAGTTCTTC	CASSNSAGTGDNEQFF